This entry concerns a single T cell receptor (beta chain). This table comes from immunoSEQ multiplex PCR, and its TCRdb copy is limited to in-frame clones, with some not included. The sample includes hundreds of thousands of clones, 75% to 80% of them seen just once. This sample was included in a study of shared T cell receptors in the human thymus. The CDR3 has 16 amino acids. The germline V gene encodes CDR1 SGHAT and CDR2 FQNNGV. J was trimmed by 6 bases and V by 2 bases; bases with no gene match: 11. The sample also formed part of further work on human thymus T cells. This second report adds: Samples came from healthy Finnish infants during open corrective cardiac surgery. In corrective heart surgery, resections were taken, and these provided the thymus tissue. V and J genes seemed to be used with bias in thymic and blood repertoires. Related work showed strongly overlapping thymic repertoires across unrelated individuals.

This chain links TRBV11-2 with TRBJ2-7; the match to TRBD2 covers 9 bases. This sequence originates from a boy younger than two with a congenital heart defect. The sample consisted of thymocytes. As DNA, the CDR3 is TGTGCCAGCAGCTTACGTCTGCGGGAGGGTCACCGCGAGCAGTACTTC. This sequence encodes CASSLRLREGHREQYF.